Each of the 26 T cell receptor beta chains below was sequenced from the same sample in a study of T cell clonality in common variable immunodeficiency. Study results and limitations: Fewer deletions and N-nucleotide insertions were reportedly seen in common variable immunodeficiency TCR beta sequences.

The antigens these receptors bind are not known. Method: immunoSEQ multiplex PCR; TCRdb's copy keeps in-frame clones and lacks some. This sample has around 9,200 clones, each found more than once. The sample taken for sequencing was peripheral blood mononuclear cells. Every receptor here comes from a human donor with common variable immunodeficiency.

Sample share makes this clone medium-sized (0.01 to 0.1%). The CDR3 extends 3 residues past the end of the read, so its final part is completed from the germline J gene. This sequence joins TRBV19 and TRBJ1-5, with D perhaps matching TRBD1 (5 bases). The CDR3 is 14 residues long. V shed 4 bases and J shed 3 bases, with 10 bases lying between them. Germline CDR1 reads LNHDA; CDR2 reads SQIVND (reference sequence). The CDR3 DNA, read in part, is TGTGCCAGTAGTAGGCGGGGGAACAATCAGCCC. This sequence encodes CASSRRGNNQP. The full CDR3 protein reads CASSRRGNNQPQHF.

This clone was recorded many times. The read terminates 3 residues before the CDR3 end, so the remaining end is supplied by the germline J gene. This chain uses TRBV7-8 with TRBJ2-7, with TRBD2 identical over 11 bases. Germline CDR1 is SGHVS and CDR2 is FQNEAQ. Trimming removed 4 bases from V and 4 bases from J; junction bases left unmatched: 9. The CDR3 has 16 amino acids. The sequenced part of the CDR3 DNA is TGTGCCAGCAGCTCAGCCGGGACTAGCGGCTTTTACGAG. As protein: CASSSAGTSGFYE. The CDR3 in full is CASSSAGTSGFYEQYF.

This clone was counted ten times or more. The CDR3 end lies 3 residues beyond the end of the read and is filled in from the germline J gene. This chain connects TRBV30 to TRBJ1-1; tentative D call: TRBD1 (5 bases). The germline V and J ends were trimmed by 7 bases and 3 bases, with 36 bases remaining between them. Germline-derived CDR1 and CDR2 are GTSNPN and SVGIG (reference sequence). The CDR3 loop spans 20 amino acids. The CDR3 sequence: CASHPRGLSPSPGSHTEAFF. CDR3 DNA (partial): TGTGCCTCCCACCCAAGGGGTTTGAGCCCCTCCCCCGGATCTCACACTGAA.

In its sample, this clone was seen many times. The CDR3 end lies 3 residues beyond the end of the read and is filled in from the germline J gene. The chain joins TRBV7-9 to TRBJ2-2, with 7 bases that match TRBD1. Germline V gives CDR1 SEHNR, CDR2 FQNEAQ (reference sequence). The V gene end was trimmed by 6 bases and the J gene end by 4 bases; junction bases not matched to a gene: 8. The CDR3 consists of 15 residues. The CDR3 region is CASSRTTGFTGELFF. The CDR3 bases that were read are TGTGCCAGCAGTCGAACGACAGGGTTCACCGGGGAG.

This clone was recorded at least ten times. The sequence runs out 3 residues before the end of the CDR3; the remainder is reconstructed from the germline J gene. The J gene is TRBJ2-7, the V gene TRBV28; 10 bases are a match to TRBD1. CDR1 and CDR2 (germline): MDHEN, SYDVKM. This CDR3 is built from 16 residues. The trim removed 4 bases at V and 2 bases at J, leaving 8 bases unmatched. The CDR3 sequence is CASSSPGQGGTYEQYF. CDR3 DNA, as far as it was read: TGTGCCAGCAGTTCCCCTGGACAGGGGGGGACCTACGAG.

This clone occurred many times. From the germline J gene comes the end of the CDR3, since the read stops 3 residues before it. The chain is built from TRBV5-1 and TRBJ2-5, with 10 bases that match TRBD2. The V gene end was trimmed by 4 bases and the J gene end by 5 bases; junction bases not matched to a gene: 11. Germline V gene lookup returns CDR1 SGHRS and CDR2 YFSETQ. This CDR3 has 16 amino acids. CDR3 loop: CASSLTPGLALETQYF. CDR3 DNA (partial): TGCGCCAGCAGCCTCACGCCGGGACTAGCGCTGGAGACC.

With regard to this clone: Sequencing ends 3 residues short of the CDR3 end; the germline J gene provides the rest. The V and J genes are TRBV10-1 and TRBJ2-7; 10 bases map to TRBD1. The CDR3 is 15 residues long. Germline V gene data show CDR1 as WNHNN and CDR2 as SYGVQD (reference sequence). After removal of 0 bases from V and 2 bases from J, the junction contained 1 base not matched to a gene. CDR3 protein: CASSESGQGTYEQYF. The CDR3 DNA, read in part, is TGCGCCAGCAGTGAGTCGGGACAGGGGACCTACGAG.

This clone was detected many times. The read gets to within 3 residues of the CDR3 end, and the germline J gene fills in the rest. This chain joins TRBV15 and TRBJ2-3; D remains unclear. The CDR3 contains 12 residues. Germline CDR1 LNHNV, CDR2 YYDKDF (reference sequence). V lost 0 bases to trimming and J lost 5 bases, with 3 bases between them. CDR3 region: CATSRDRDTQYF. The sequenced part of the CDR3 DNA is TGTGCCACCAGCAGAGATAGAGATACG.

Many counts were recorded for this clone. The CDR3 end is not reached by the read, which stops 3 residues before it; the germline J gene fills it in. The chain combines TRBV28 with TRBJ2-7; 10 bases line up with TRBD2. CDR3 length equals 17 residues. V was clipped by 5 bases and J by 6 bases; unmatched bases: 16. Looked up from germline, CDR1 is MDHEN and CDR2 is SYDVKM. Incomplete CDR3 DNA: TGTGCCAGCAGTGTTACCACCGGACTAGCGGAGGCGTCCGAG. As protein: CASSVTTGLAEASE. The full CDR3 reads CASSVTTGLAEASEQYF.

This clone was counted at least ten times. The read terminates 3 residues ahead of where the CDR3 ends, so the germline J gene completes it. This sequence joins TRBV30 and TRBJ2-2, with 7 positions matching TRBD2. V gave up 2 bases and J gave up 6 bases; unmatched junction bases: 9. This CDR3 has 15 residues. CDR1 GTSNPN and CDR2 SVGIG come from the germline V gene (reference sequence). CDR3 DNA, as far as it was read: TGTGCCTGGAGTATTGGACTAGTAAGGGCCGGGGAG. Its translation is CAWSIGLVRAGE. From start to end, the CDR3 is CAWSIGLVRAGELFF.

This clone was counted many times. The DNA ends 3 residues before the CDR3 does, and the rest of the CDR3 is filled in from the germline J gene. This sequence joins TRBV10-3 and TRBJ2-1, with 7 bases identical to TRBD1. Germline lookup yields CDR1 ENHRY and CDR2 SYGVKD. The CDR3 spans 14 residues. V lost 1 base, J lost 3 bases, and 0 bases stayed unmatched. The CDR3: CAISEWTGYNEQFF. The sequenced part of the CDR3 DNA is TGTGCCATCAGTGAGTGGACAGGCTACAATGAG.

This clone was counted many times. CDR3 sequence: CASSYVITRGIYEQYF. CDR3 DNA (partial): TGTGCCAGCAGTTACGTAATTACCAGGGGCATCTACGAG. This sequence joins TRBV6-2 or TRBV6-3 and TRBJ2-7; possible D gene TRBD1, 6 bases. The read terminates 3 residues before the CDR3 end, so the remaining end is supplied by the germline J gene. The V gene lost 2 bases and the J gene lost 3 bases, with 17 bases spanning the gap. The CDR3 totals 16 residues. CDR1 is MNHEY, CDR2 SVGEGT, per germline.

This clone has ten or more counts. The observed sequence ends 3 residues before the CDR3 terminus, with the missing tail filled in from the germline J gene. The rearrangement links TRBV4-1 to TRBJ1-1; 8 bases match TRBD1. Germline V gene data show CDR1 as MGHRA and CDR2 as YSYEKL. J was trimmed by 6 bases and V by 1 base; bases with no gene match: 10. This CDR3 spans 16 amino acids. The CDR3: CASSQGTGGYVAEAFF. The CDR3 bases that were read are TGCGCCAGCAGCCAAGGTACAGGGGGGTACGTAGCTGAA.

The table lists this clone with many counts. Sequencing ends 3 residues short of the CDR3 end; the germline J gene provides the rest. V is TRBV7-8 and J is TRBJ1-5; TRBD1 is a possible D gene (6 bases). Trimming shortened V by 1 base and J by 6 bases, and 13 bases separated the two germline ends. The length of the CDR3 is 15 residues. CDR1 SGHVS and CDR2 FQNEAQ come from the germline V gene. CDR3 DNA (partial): TGTGCCAGCAGCTTAGAACAGGGAGGTTCTCAGCCC. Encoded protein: CASSLEQGGSQP. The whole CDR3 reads CASSLEQGGSQPQHF.

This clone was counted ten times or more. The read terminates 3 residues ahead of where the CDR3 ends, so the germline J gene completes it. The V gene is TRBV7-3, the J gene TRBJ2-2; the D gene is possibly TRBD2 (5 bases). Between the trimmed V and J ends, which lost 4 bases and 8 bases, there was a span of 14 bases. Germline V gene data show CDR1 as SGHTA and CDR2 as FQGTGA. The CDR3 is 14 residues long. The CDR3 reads CASSSALVAGELFF. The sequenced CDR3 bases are TGTGCCAGCAGCTCCGCACTAGTTGCTGGGGAG.

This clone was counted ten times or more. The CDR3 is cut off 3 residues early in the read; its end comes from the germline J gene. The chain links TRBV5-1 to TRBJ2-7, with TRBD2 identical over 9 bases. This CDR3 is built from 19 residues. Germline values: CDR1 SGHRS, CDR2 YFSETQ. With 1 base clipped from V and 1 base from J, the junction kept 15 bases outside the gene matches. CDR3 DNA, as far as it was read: TGCGCCAGCAGCTTGCCGGTCGTAGGTAGCGGGGGCCCATCCTACGAG. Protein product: CASSLPVVGSGGPSYE. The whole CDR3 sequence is CASSLPVVGSGGPSYEQYF.

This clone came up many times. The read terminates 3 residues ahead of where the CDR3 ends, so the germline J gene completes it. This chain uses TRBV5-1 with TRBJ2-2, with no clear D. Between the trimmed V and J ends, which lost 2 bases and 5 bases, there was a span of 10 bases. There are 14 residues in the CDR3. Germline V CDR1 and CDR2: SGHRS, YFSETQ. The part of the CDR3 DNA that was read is TGCGCCAGCAGCTTTGCAGGCCAAACCGGGGAG. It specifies CASSFAGQTGE. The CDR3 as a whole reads CASSFAGQTGELFF.

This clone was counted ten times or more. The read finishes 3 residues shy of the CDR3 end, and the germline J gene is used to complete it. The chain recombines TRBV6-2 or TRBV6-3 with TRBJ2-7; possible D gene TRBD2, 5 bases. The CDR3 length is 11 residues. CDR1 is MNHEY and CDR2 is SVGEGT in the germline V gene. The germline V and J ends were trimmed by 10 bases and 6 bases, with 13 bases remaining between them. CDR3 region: CATQRSIEQYF. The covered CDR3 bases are TGTGCCACCCAGCGGTCGATCGAG.

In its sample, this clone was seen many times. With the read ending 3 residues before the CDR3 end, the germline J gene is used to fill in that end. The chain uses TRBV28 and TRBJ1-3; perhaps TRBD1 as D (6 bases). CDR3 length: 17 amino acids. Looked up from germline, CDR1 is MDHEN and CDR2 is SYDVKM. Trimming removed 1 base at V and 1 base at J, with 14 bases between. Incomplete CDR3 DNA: TGTGCCAGCAGTTTATACGCCCAGGGGAAATCTGGAAACACC. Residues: CASSLYAQGKSGNT. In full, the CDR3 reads CASSLYAQGKSGNTIYF.

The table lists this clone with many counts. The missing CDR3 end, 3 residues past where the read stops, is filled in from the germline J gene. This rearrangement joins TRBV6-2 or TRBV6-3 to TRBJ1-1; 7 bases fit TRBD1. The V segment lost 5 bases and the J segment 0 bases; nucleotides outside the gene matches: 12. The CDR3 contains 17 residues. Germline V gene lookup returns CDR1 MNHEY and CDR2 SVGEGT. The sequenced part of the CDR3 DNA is TGTGCCAGCAGTCCGAACAGGGGTCAAACCATGAACACTGAA. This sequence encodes CASSPNRGQTMNTE. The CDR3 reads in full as CASSPNRGQTMNTEAFF.

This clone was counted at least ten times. The covered CDR3 bases are TGTGCCAGCAGCCAAGCTCCAGCGGGGGTCCCCCAGGACATT. This encodes CASSQAPAGVPQDI. The CDR3 reads in full as CASSQAPAGVPQDIQYF. This chain joins TRBV4-2 and TRBJ2-4, with TRBD2 matching 8 bases. The read falls 3 residues short of the CDR3 end, and the missing part is taken from the germline J gene. Trimming removed 1 base from V and 8 bases from J; junction bases left unmatched: 13. This CDR3 is 17 amino acids long. Germline V gene lookup returns CDR1 LGHNA and CDR2 YNFKEQ.

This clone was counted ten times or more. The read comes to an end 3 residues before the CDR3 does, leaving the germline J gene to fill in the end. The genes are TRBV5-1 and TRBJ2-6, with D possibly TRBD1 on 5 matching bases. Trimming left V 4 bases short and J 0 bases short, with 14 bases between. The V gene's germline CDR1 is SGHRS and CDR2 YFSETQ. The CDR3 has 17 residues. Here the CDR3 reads CASSPGSEYSGANVLTF. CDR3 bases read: TGCGCCAGCAGCCCAGGGTCGGAATACTCTGGGGCCAACGTC.

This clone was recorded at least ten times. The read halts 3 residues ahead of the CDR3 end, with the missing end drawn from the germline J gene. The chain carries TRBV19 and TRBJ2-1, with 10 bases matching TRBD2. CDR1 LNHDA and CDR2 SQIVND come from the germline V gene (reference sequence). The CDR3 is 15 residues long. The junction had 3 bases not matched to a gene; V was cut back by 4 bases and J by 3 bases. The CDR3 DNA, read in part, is TGTGCCAGTAGTACCTTAGCGGGAGGCTACAATGAG. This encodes CASSTLAGGYNE. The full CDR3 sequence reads CASSTLAGGYNEQFF.

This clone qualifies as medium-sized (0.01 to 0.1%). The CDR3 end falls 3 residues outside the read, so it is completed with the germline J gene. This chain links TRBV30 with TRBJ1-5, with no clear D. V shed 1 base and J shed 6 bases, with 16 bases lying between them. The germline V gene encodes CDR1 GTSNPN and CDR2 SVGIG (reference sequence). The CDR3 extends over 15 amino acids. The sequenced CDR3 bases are TGTGCCTGGAGTGATCGTAACAGAGGGTTTCAGCCC. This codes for CAWSDRNRGFQP. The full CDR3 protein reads CAWSDRNRGFQPQHF.

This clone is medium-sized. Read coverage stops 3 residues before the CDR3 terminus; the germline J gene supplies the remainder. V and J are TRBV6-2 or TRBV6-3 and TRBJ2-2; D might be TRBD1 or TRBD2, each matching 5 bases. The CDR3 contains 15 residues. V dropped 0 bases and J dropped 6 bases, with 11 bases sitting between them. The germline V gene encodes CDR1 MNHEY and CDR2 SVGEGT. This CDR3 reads CASSYSRGGPGELFF. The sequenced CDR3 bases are TGTGCCAGCAGTTACTCGAGGGGTGGGCCCGGGGAG.

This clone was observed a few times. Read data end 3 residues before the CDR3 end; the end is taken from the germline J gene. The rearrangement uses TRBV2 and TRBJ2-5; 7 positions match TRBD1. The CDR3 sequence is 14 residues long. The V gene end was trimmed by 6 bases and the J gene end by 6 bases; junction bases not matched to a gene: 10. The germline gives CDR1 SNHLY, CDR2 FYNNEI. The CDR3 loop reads CASSDRVSKQTQYF. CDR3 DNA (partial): TGTGCCAGCAGCGACAGGGTTAGCAAGCAGACC.